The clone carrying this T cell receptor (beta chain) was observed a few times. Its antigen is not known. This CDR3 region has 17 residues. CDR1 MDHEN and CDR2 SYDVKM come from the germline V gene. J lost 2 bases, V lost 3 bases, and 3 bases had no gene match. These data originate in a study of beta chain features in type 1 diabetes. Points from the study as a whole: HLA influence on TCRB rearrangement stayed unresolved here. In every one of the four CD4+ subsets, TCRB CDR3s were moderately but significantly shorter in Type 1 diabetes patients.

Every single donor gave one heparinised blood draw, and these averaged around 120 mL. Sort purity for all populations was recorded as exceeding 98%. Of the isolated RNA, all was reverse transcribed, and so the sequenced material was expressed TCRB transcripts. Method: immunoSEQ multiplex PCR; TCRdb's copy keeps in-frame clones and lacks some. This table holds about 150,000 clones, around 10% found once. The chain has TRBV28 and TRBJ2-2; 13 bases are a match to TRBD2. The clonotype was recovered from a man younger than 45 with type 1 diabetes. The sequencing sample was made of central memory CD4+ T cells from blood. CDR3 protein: CASSLRTSGSNTGELFF. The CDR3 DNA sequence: TGTGCCAGCAGTTTGAGGACTAGCGGGAGCAACACCGGGGAGCTGTTTTTT. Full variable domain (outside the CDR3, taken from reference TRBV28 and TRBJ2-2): DVKVTQSSRYLVKRTGEKVFLECVQDMDHENMFWYRQDPGLGLRLIYFSYDVKMKEKGDIPEGYSVSREKKERFSLILESASTNQTSMYLCASSLRTSGSNTGELFFGEGSRLTVL.